A single sample is the source of the 24 T cell receptor beta chains below, sequenced in a study of T cell changes during pregnancy in multiple sclerosis. Method: immunoSEQ multiplex PCR; TCRdb's copy keeps in-frame clones and lacks some. This sample has about 87,000 clones; 85% to 95% occur once, and the top ten carry roughly 1.4%. The sequencing here drew on peripheral blood, taken in the third trimester of pregnancy. The receptor set was obtained from a female donor in good health, enrolled as a control in a pregnancy study.

The chain has TRBV25-1 and TRBJ2-5; 11 nucleotides match TRBD1. This CDR3 spans 15 amino acids. With V trimmed by 4 bases and J by 5 bases, 6 bases remained unmatched. CDR1 MGHDK and CDR2 SYGVNS come from the germline V gene. CDR3 loop: CASSGTGGERETQYF. The CDR3 DNA is TGTGCCAGCAGTGGGACAGGGGGCGAACGGGAGACCCAGTACTTC.

Worth noting for this clone: This specimen includes other DNA sequences encoding the same CDR3. The chain combines TRBV5-1 with TRBJ2-2, with D uncertain. Germline V gene sequence: CDR1 SGHRS, CDR2 YFSETQ. V lost 4 bases and J 5 bases, leaving 9 bases between the germline ends. CDR3 length: 13 residues. CDR3 region: CASSPSGTGELFF. CDR3 DNA sequence: TGCGCCAGCAGCCCCTCCGGGACCGGGGAGCTGTTTTTT.

The J gene is TRBJ1-3, the V gene TRBV18, with D uncertain. Germline CDR1 is KGHSH and CDR2 is LQKENI. V was clipped by 2 bases and J by 0 bases, with 14 bases between them. This CDR3 has 17 amino acids. As DNA, the CDR3 is TGTGCCAGCTCACCAAATCGGGCGGGGAGCTCTGGAAACACCATATATTTT. Protein product: CASSPNRAGSSGNTIYF. Full variable domain (outside the CDR3, taken from reference TRBV18 and TRBJ1-3): NAGVMQNPRHLVRRRGQEARLRCSPMKGHSHVYWYRQLPEEGLKFMVYLQKENIIDESGMPKERFSAEFPKEGPSILRIQQVVRGDSAAYFCASSPNRAGSSGNTIYFGEGSWLTVV.

J is TRBJ1-4 and V is TRBV18; 7 nucleotides align to TRBD1. Trimming at V came to 6 bases and at J to 7 bases, leaving 8 bases not matched to a gene. The CDR3 spans 14 residues. Germline CDR1 KGHSH, CDR2 LQKENI. CDR3 in DNA: TGTGCCAGCTCTATCACAGGGGATCCTGAAAAACTGTTTTTT. Its protein product is CASSITGDPEKLFF.

The gene calls are TRBV6-5 and TRBJ1-5; D not resolved. This CDR3 is 14 amino acids long. CDR1 and CDR2 (germline): MNHEY, SVGAGI. V was clipped by 2 bases and J by 4 bases, with 9 bases between them. The CDR3: CASSYREGNQPQHF. The CDR3 DNA follows: TGTGCCAGCAGTTACAGGGAGGGTAATCAGCCCCAGCATTTT.

The chain carries TRBV15 and TRBJ1-3, with TRBD1 matching 9 bases. V lost 5 bases and J lost 4; bases outside the gene matches: 9. The CDR3 loop spans 16 amino acids. Germline V gives CDR1 LNHNV, CDR2 YYDKDF (reference sequence). Here the CDR3 DNA reads TGTGCCACCAGCGGCTCAGGGACAGGGATCGGAAACACCATATATTTT. This sequence encodes CATSGSGTGIGNTIYF.

This clone was detected only a few times. The chain recombines TRBV29-1 with TRBJ2-7; D is perhaps TRBD2 (6 bases). Germline assignment: CDR1 SQVTM and CDR2 ANQGSEA. V was cut by 2 bases and J by 3 bases, with 8 bases left in between. The CDR3 runs to 12 residues. CDR3 in DNA: TGCAGCGTTGAAACGGGGGACTACGAGCAGTACTTC. Translated, it gives CSVETGDYEQYF.

The chain recombines TRBV30 with TRBJ2-5; D is perhaps TRBD2 (5 bases). This CDR3 has 14 amino acids. The germline V and J ends were trimmed by 3 bases and 2 bases, with 13 bases remaining between them. CDR1 is GTSNPN and CDR2 is SVGIG in the germline V gene (reference sequence). CDR3: CAWSRGSGQETQYF. Here the CDR3 DNA reads TGTGCCTGGAGCCGGGGAAGCGGACAAGAGACCCAGTACTTC. Drawing the rest from reference TRBV30 and TRBJ2-5, the complete variable domain is SQTIHQWPATLVQPVGSPLSLECTVEGTSNPNLYWYRQAAGRGLQLLFYSVGIGQISSEVPQNLSASRPQDRQFILSSKKLLLSDSGFYLCAWSRGSGQETQYFGPGTRLLVL.

The rearrangement links TRBV14 to TRBJ2-1; 8 nucleotides line up with TRBD2. The CDR3 is 16 amino acids. V gave up 0 bases and J gave up 4 bases; unmatched junction bases: 5. The germline gives CDR1 SGHDN, CDR2 FVKESK. The CDR3 here is CASSQDASGSYNEQFF. DNA of the CDR3: TGTGCCAGCAGCCAAGATGCTAGCGGGTCTTACAATGAGCAGTTCTTC.

V gene TRBV4-1 combines with J gene TRBJ2-1; maybe TRBD2 (6 bases). The V end was cut by 1 base, the J end by 3 bases, with 10 bases between. CDR1 and CDR2 (germline): MGHRA, YSYEKL. CDR3 length: 15 residues. The CDR3 DNA is TGCGCCAGCAGCCAAGCCGAGGACTACTACAATGAGCAGTTCTTC. Its translation is CASSQAEDYYNEQFF.

The chain employs TRBV6-1 and TRBJ2-7, with D unclear. The CDR3 runs 15 residues. Trimming left V 1 base short and J 1 base short, with 11 bases between. The germline V gene has CDR1 MNHNS and CDR2 SASEGT. The CDR3 protein is CASSEGASSSYEQYF. The CDR3 DNA reads as TGTGCCAGCAGTGAAGGTGCGAGCTCTTCCTACGAGCAGTACTTC.

The J gene is TRBJ2-3, the V gene TRBV10-3; 9 nucleotides match TRBD2. CDR1 and CDR2 from the germline V gene are ENHRY and SYGVKD. The CDR3 is 18 residues long. The trim removed 3 bases at V and 3 bases at J, leaving 13 bases unmatched. Here the CDR3 reads CAISDPRLAGGNTDTQYF. The DNA of the CDR3 is TGTGCCATCAGTGACCCACGTCTTGCGGGAGGGAATACAGATACGCAGTATTTT.

The chain couples TRBV27 to TRBJ1-1, with unresolved D. V was clipped by 3 bases and J by 3 bases, with 8 bases between them. The V gene's germline CDR1 is MNHEY and CDR2 SMNVEV (reference sequence). This CDR3 has 13 residues. CDR3 sequence: CASSLGRDTEAFF. CDR3 sequence (DNA): TGTGCCAGCAGTTTGGGGAGGGACACTGAAGCTTTCTTT.

The chain carries TRBV13 and TRBJ2-5; weak D call: TRBD1 (6 bases). The CDR3 consists of 13 residues. V lost 5 bases and J lost 5, with 12 bases in between. Germline CDR1 PRHDT, CDR2 FYEKMQ (reference sequence). The CDR3 bases are TGTGCCAGCAGCCAGGGGCCGGGGGAGACCCAGTACTTC. Its protein product is CASSQGPGETQYF.

This chain links TRBV5-6 with TRBJ2-1; 10 positions match TRBD2. The length of the CDR3 is 16 residues. V shed 0 bases, J shed 2 bases, and the junction held 2 bases outside the gene matches. Germline assignment: CDR1 SGHDT and CDR2 YYEEEE. DNA for the CDR3: TGTGCCAGCAGCTTGGCACTAGCGGGAACCTACAATGAGCAGTTCTTC. Encoded protein: CASSLALAGTYNEQFF.

The CDR3 here is CAWRTYWTSGSAGELFF. The CDR3 bases are TGTGCCTGGAGGACCTATTGGACTAGCGGGAGTGCCGGGGAGCTGTTTTTT. V is TRBV30 and J is TRBJ2-2, with TRBD2 matching 13 bases. J was trimmed by 6 bases and V by 3 bases; bases with no gene match: 10. The CDR3 extends over 17 amino acids. CDR1 and CDR2 (germline): GTSNPN, SVGIG (reference sequence). Looking up the rest from reference TRBV30 and TRBJ2-2 gives the full variable domain: SQTIHQWPATLVQPVGSPLSLECTVEGTSNPNLYWYRQAAGRGLQLLFYSVGIGQISSEVPQNLSASRPQDRQFILSSKKLLLSDSGFYLCAWRTYWTSGSAGELFFGEGSRLTVL.

In its sample, this clone was seen once. The V gene is TRBV5-4, the J gene TRBJ2-3, with 11 bases that match TRBD2. Germline values: CDR1 SGHNT, CDR2 YYREEE (reference sequence). This CDR3 contains 16 residues. V lost 4 bases and J lost 2; bases outside the gene matches: 6. The CDR3 nucleotides are TGTGCCAGCAGCAAGCTACTAGCGGGAGACACAGATACGCAGTATTTT. It is translated as CASSKLLAGDTDTQYF.

The genes are TRBV7-9 and TRBJ2-7, with D possibly TRBD2 on 6 matching bases. Looked up from germline, CDR1 is SEHNR and CDR2 is FQNEAQ (reference sequence). This CDR3 spans 15 amino acids. Trimming removed 8 bases from V and 1 base from J, with 18 bases in between. CDR3 sequence: CASGQRMAGSYEQYF. The CDR3 DNA is TGTGCCAGCGGCCAAAGGATGGCGGGGTCCTACGAGCAGTACTTC.

This chain uses TRBV18 with TRBJ2-7, with 12 bases matching TRBD2. The CDR3 is 16 amino acids. CDR1 and CDR2 (germline): KGHSH, LQKENI. J gave up 2 bases and V 5 bases, and 7 bases lay outside the gene matches. CDR3 loop: CASSMTSGRLAYEQYF. CDR3 coding DNA: TGTGCCAGCTCAATGACTAGCGGGAGACTCGCCTACGAGCAGTACTTC. The full variable domain, rest sourced from reference TRBV18 and TRBJ2-7, is NAGVMQNPRHLVRRRGQEARLRCSPMKGHSHVYWYRQLPEEGLKFMVYLQKENIIDESGMPKERFSAEFPKEGPSILRIQQVVRGDSAAYFCASSMTSGRLAYEQYFGPGTRLTVT.

The CDR3 DNA reads as TGTGCCAGCAGTTTTGGCAGGGGTTTCACTGAAGCTTTCTTT. This sequence encodes CASSFGRGFTEAFF. The rearrangement joins TRBV27 to TRBJ1-1; maybe TRBD1 (6 bases). The germline V gene encodes CDR1 MNHEY and CDR2 SMNVEV (reference sequence). Trimming cost V 3 bases and J 4 bases, with 12 bases left between them. CDR3 length: 14 amino acids.

This chain connects TRBV6-5 to TRBJ1-1, with D unresolved. Germline V gene lookup returns CDR1 MNHEY and CDR2 SVGAGI. Trimming shortened V by 4 bases and J by 6 bases, and 18 bases separated the two germline ends. CDR3 length: 15 residues. The CDR3 nucleotides read TGTGCCAGCAGTTCGACTCGTGGAGTCCGCTCTGAAGCTTTCTTT. This codes for CASSSTRGVRSEAFF.

This chain links TRBV27 with TRBJ2-7, with D possibly being TRBD2 (6 bases). This CDR3 is built from 14 residues. Germline CDR1 and CDR2: MNHEY and SMNVEV (reference sequence). The germline V and J ends were trimmed by 4 bases and 3 bases, with 13 bases remaining between them. In nucleotides, the CDR3 is TGTGCCAGCAGTTCCCTCGGGGGTGGCTACGAGCAGTACTTC. Translated, it gives CASSSLGGGYEQYF.

In its sample, this clone was seen a few times. V gene TRBV28 combines with J gene TRBJ2-1; TRBD2 matches at 10 bases. Per the germline V gene, CDR1 is MDHEN and CDR2 is SYDVKM. The CDR3 consists of 16 residues. The trim removed 1 base at V and 6 bases at J, leaving 6 bases unmatched. The CDR3 coding sequence is TGTGCCAGCAGTTTATTTGGGGCTAGCGGGAGCAATGAGCAGTTCTTC. Translated, it gives CASSLFGASGSNEQFF.

This clone was picked up one time. V is TRBV7-2 and J is TRBJ2-4; possible D gene TRBD2, 6 bases. The CDR3 runs to 14 residues. Germline-derived CDR1 and CDR2 are SGHTA and FQGNSA. With 5 bases removed from V and 0 bases from J, the gap between germline ends came to 8 bases. CDR3 coding DNA: TGTGCCAGCAGCCCGGGACTAGCCAAAAACATTCAGTACTTC. Translating gives CASSPGLAKNIQYF.